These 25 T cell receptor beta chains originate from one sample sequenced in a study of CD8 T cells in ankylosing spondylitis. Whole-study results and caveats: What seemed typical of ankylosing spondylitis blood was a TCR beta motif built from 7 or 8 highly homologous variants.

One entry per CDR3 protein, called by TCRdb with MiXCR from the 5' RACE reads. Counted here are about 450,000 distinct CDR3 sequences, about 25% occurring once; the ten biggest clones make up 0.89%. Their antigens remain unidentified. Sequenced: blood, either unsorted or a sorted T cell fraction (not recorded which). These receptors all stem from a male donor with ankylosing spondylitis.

CDR3 DNA: TGCAGTGTAAAAGTCGGGGCCCTCCGGGGGACCGGGGAGCTGTTTTTT. Protein: CSVKVGALRGTGELFF. The chain uses TRBV29-1 and TRBJ2-2; TRBD2 might be the D (6 bases). This CDR3 is built from 16 residues. Per the germline V gene, CDR1 is SQVTM and CDR2 is ANQGSEA.

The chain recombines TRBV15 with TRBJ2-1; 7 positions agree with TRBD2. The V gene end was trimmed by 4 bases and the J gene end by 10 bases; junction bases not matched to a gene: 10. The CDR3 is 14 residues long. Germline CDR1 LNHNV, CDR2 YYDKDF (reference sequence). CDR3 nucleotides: TGTGCCACCAGCATTACCCGGGACTACGAAGAGCAGTTCTTC. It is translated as CATSITRDYEEQFF.

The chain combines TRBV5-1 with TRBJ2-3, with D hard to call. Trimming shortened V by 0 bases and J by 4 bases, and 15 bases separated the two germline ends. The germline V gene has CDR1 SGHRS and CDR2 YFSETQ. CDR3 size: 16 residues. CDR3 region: CASSLATGSGADTQYF. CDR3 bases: TGCGCCAGCAGCTTGGCTACCGGGTCAGGCGCAGATACGCAGTATTTT.

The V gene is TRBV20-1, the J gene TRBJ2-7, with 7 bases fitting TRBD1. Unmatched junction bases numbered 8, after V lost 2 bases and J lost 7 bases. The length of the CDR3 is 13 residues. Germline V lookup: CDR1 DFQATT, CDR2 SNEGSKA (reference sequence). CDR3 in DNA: TGCAGTGCTAGAAGGACAGGTACGAGAGAGCAGTACTTC. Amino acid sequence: CSARRTGTREQYF.

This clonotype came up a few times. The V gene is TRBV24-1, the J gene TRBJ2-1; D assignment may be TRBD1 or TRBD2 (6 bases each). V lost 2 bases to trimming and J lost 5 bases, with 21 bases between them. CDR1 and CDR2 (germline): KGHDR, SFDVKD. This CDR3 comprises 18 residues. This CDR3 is CATSDYPGRGGTNNEQFF. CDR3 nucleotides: TGTGCCACCAGTGATTATCCGGGAAGAGGGGGGACGAACAATGAGCAGTTCTTC.

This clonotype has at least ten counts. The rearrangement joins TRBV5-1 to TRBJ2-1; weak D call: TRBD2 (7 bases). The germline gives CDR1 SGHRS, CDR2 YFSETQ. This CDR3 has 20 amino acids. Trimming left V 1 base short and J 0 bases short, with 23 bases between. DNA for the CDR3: TGCGCCAGCAGCTTGTATTTCGTAGGGCTAGCGGACAGCTCCTACAATGAGCAGTTCTTC. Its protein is CASSLYFVGLADSSYNEQFF. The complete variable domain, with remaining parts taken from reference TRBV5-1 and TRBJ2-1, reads KAGVTQTPRYLIKTRGQQVTLSCSPISGHRSVSWYQQTPGQGLQFLFEYFSETQRNKGNFPGRFSGRQFSNSRSEMNVSTLELGDSALYLCASSLYFVGLADSSYNEQFFGPGTRLTVL.

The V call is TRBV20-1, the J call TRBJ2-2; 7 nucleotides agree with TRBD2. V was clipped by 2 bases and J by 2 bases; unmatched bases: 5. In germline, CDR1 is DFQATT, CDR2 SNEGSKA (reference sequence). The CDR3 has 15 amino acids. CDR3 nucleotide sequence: TGCAGTGCTAGACAGCCTAGCGGAAACACCGGGGAGCTGTTTTTT. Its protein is CSARQPSGNTGELFF.

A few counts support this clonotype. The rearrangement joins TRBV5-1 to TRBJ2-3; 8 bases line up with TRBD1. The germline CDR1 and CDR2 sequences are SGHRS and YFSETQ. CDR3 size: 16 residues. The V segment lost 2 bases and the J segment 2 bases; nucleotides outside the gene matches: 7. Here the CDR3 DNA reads TGCGCCAGCAGCTTACAGGGGGAAGTCTCCACAGATACGCAGTATTTT. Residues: CASSLQGEVSTDTQYF.

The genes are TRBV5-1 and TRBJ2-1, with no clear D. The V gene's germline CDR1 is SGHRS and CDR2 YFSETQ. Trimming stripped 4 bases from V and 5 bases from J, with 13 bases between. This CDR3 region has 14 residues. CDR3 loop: CASSIGFANNEQFF. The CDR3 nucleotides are TGCGCCAGCAGCATAGGGTTTGCCAACAATGAGCAGTTCTTC.

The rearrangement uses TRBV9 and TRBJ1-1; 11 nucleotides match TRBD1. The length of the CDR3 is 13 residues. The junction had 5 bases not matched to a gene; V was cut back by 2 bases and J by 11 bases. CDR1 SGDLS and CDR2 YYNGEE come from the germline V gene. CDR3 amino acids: CASSVGQGALAFF. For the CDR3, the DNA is TGTGCCAGCAGCGTCGGACAGGGGGCTTTGGCTTTCTTT. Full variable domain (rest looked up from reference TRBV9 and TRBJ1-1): DSGVTQTPKHLITATGQRVTLRCSPRSGDLSVYWYQQSLDQGLQFLIQYYNGEERAKGNILERFSAQQFPDLHSELNLSSLELGDSALYFCASSVGQGALAFFGQGTRLTVV.

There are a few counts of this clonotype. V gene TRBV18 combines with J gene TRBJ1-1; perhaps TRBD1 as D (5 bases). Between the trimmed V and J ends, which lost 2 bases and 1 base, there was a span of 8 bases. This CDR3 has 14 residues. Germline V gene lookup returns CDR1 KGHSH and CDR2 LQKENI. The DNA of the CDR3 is TGTGCCAGCTCACCATTTGGACAGAACACTGAAGCTTTCTTT. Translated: CASSPFGQNTEAFF.

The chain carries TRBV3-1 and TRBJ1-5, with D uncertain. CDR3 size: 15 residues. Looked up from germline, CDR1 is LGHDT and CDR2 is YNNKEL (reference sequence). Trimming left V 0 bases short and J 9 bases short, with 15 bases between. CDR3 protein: CASSQDPTPIRPQHF. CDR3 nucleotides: TGTGCCAGCAGCCAAGATCCAACCCCGATCAGGCCCCAGCATTTT.

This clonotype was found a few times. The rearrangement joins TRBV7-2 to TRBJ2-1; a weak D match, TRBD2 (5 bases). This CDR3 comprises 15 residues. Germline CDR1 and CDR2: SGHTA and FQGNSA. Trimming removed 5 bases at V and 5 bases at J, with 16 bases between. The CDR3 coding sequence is TGTGCCAGCAGCCTAAGACTCCCGGGAAACAATGAGCAGTTCTTC. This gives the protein CASSLRLPGNNEQFF.

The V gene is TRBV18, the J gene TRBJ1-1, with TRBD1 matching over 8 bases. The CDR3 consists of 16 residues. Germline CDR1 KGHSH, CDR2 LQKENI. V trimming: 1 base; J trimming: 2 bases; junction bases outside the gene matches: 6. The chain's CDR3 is CASSPQQGALNTEAFF. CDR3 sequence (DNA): TGTGCCAGCTCACCACAGCAGGGGGCACTTAACACTGAAGCTTTCTTT.

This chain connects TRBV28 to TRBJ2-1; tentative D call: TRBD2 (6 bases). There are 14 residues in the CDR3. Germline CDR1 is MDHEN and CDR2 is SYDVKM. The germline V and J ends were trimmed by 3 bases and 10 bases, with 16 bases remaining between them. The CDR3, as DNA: TGTGCCAGCAGTTTGGTGGCTCTCCGGGGGGAGCAGTTCTTC. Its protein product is CASSLVALRGEQFF.

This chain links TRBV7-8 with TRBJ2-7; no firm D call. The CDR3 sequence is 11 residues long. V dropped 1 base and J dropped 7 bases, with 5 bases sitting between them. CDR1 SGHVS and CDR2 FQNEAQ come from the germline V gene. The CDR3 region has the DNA TGTGCCAGCAGCTTAGTTTATGAGCAGTACGTC. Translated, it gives CASSLVYEQYV.

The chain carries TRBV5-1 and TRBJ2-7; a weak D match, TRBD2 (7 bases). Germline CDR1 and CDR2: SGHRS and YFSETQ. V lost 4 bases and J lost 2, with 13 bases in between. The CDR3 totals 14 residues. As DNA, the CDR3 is TGCGCCAGCAGCGGAGGGGGAGGGGCCTACGAGCAGTACTTC. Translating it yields CASSGGGGAYEQYF.

The CDR3 sequence is CASSLAVAGSNQPQHF. In nucleotides, the CDR3 is TGTGCCAGCAGCTTAGCGGTGGCGGGGAGCAATCAGCCCCAGCATTTT. The rearrangement links TRBV7-9 to TRBJ1-5; no clear D. The CDR3 is made up of 16 amino acids. The ends were cut back, 0 bases at V and 1 base at J, with 10 bases in the middle. From germline, CDR1 is SEHNR and CDR2 FQNEAQ (reference sequence).

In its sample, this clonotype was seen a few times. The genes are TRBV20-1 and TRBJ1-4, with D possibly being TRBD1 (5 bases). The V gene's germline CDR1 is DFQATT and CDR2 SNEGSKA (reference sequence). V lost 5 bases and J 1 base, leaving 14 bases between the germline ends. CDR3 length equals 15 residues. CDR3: CSAGGSGGTNEKLFF. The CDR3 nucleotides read TGCAGTGCTGGGGGGAGCGGGGGAACTAATGAAAAACTGTTTTTT.

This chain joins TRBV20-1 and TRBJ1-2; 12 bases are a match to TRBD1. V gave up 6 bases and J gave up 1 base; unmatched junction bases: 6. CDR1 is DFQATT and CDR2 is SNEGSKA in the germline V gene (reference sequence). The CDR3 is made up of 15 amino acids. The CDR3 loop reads CSAHGTGGYNYGYTF. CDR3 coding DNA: TGCAGTGCCCACGGGACAGGGGGCTATAACTATGGCTACACCTTC.

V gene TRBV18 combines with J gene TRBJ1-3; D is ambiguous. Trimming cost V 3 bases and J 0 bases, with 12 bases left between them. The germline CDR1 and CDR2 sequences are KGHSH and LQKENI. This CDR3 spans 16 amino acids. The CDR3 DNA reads TGTGCCAGCTCACCGACCGGACGGACCTCTGGAAACACCATATATTTT. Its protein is CASSPTGRTSGNTIYF.

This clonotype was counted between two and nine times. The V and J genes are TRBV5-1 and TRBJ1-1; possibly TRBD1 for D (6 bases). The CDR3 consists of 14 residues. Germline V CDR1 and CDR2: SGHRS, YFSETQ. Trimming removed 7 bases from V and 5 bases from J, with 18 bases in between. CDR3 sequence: CASANQGGGTEAFF. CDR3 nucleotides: TGCGCCAGCGCAAACCAGGGAGGGGGGACTGAAGCTTTCTTT.

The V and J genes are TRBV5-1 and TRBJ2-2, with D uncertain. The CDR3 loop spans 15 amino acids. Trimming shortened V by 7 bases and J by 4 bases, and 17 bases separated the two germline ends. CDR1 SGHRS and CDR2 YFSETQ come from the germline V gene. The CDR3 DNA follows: TGCGCCAGCCACCCTTCAGGAACGGCCACCGGGGAGCTGTTTTTT. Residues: CASHPSGTATGELFF. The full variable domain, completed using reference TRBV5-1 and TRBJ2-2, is KAGVTQTPRYLIKTRGQQVTLSCSPISGHRSVSWYQQTPGQGLQFLFEYFSETQRNKGNFPGRFSGRQFSNSRSEMNVSTLELGDSALYLCASHPSGTATGELFFGEGSRLTVL.

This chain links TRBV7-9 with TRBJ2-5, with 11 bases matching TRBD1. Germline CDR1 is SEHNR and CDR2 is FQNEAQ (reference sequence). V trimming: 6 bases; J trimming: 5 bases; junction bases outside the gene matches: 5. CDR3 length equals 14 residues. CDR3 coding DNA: TGTGCCAGCAGTCGGACAGGGGGCGAGGAGACCCAGTACTTC. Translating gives CASSRTGGEETQYF.

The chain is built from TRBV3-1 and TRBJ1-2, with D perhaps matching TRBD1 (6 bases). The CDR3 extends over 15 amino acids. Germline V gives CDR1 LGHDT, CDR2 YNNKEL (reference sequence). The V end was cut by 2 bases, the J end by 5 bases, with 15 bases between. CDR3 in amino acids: CASSQPWDTRYGYTF. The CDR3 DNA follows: TGTGCCAGCAGCCAACCCTGGGACACTAGATATGGCTACACCTTC.